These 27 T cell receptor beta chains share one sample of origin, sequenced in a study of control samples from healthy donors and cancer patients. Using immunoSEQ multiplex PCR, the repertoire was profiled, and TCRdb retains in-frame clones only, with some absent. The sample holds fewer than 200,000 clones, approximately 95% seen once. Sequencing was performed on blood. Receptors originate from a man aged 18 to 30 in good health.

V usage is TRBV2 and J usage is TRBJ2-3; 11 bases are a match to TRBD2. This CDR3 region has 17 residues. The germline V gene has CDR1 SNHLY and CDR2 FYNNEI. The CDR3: CAIGGETSGVRTDTQYF. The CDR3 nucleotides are TGTGCTATCGGGGGGGAGACTAGCGGGGTACGCACAGATACGCAGTATTTT.

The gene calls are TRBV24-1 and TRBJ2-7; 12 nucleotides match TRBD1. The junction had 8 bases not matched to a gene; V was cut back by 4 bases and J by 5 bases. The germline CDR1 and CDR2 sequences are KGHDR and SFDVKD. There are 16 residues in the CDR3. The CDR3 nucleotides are TGTGCCACCAGTGACCCGGGGACAGGGGGCAAGGACGAGCAGTACTTC. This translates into CATSDPGTGGKDEQYF.

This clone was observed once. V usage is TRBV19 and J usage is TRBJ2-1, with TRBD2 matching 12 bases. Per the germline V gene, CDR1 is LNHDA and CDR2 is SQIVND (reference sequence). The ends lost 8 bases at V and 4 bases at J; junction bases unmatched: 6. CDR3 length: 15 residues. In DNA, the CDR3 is TGTGCCAGTGCATGGACTAGCGGGGCGTACAATGAGCAGTTCTTC. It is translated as CASAWTSGAYNEQFF.

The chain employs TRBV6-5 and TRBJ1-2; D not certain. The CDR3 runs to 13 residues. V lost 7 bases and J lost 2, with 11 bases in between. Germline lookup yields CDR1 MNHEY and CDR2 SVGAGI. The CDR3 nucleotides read TGTGCCAGCAAGGAGCTGGGGAACTATGGCTACACCTTC. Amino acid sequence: CASKELGNYGYTF.

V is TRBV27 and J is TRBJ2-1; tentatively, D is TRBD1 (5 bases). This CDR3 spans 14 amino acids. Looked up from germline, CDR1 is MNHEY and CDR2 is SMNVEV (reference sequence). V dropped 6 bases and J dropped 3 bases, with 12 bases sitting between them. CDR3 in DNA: TGTGCCAGCAGCGAAAGGACACTCTACAATGAGCAGTTCTTC. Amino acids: CASSERTLYNEQFF.

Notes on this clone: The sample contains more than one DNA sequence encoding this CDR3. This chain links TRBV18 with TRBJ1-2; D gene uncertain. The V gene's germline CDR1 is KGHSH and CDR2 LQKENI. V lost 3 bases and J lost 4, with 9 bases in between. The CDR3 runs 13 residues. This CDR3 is CASSPDSVYGYTF. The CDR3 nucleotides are TGTGCCAGCTCACCGGACTCCGTCTATGGCTACACCTTC.

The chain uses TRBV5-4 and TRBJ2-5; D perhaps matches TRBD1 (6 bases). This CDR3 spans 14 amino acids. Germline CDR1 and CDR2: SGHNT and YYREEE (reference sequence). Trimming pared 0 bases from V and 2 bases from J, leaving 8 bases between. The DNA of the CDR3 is TGTGCCAGCAGCTTGGCACAGGGACAAGAGACCCAGTACTTC. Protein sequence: CASSLAQGQETQYF.

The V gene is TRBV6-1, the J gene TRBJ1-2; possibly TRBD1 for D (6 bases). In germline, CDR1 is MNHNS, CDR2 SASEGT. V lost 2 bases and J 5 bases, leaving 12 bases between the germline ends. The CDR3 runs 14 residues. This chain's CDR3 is CASSESSQGYGYTF. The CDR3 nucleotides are TGTGCCAGCAGTGAATCCTCACAGGGATATGGCTACACCTTC.

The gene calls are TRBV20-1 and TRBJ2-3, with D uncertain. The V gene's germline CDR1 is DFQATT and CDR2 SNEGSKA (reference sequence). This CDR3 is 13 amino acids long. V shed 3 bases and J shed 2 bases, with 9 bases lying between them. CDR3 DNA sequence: TGCAGTGCTAGTTTGCATTCCACAGATACGCAGTATTTT. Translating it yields CSASLHSTDTQYF.

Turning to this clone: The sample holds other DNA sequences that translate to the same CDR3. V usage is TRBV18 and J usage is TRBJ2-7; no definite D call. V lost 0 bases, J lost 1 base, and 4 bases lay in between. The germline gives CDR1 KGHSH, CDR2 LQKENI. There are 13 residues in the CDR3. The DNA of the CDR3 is TGTGCCAGCTCACCACCCTCTTCCTACGAGCAGTACTTC. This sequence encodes CASSPPSSYEQYF. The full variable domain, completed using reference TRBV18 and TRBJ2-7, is NAGVMQNPRHLVRRRGQEARLRCSPMKGHSHVYWYRQLPEEGLKFMVYLQKENIIDESGMPKERFSAEFPKEGPSILRIQQVVRGDSAAYFCASSPPSSYEQYFGPGTRLTVT.

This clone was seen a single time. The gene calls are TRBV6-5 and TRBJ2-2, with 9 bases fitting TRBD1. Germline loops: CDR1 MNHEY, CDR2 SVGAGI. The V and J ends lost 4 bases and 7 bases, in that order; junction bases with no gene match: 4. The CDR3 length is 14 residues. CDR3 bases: TGTGCCAGCAGTTTGACAGGGGGGAACGGGGAGCTGTTTTTT. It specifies CASSLTGGNGELFF.

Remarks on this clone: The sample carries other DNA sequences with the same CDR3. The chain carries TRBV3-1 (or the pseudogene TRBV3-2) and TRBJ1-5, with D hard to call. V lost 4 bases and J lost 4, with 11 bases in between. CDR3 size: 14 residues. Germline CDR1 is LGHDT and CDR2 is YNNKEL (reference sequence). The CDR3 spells CASSLKGANQPQHF. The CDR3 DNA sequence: TGTGCCAGCAGCCTAAAGGGCGCAAATCAGCCCCAGCATTTT.

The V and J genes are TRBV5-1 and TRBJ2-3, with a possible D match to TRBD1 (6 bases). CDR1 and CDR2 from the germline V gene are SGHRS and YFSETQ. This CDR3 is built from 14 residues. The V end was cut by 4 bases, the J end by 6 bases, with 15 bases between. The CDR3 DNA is TGCGCCAGCAGCACCCGGACAGCCGTGGATACGCAGTATTTT. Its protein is CASSTRTAVDTQYF.

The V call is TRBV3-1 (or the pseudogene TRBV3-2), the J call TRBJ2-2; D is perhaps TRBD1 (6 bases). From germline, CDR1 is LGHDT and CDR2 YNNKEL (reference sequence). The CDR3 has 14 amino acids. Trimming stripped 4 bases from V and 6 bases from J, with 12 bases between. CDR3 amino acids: CASSPGQYAGELFF. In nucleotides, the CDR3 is TGTGCCAGCAGCCCCGGACAGTACGCCGGGGAGCTGTTTTTT.

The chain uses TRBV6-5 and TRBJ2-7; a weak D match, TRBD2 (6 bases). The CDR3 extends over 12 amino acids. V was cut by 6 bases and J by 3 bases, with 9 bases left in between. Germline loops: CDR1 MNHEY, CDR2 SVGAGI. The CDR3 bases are TGTGCCAGCAGCGTGGGAGGCTACGAGCAGTACTTC. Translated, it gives CASSVGGYEQYF.

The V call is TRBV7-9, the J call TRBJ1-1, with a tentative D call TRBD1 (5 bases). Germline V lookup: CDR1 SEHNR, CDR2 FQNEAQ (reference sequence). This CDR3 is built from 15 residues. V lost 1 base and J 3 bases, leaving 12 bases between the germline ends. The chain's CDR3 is CASSLVGKGHTEAFF. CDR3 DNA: TGTGCCAGCAGCTTAGTAGGGAAGGGGCACACTGAAGCTTTCTTT.

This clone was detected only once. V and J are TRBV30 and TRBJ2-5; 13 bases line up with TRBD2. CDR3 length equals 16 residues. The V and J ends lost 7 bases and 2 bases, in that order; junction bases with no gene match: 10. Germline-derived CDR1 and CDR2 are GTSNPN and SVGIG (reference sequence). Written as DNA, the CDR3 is TGTGCCTCTGGACTAGCGGGGGCCCGGGTACAAGAGACCCAGTACTTC. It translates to CASGLAGARVQETQYF.

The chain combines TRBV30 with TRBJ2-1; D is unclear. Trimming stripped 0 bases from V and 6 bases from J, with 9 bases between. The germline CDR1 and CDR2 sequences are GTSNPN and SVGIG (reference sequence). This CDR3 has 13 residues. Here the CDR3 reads CAWSVLGINEQFF. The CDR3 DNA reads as TGTGCCTGGAGTGTATTGGGGATCAATGAGCAGTTCTTC. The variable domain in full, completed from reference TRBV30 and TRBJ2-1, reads SQTIHQWPATLVQPVGSPLSLECTVEGTSNPNLYWYRQAAGRGLQLLFYSVGIGQISSEVPQNLSASRPQDRQFILSSKKLLLSDSGFYLCAWSVLGINEQFFGPGTRLTVL.

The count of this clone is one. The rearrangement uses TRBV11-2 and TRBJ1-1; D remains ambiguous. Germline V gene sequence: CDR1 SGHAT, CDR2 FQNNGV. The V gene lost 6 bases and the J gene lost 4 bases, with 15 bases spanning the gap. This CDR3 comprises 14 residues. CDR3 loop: CASRSPHVGTEAFF. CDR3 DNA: TGTGCCAGCAGGTCACCCCACGTCGGCACTGAAGCTTTCTTT.

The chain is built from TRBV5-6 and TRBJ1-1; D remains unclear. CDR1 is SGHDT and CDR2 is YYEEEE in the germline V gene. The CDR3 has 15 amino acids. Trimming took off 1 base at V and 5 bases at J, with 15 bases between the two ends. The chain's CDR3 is CASSLSFRRGTEAFF. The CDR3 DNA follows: TGTGCCAGCAGCTTGTCCTTCAGACGGGGAACTGAAGCTTTCTTT.

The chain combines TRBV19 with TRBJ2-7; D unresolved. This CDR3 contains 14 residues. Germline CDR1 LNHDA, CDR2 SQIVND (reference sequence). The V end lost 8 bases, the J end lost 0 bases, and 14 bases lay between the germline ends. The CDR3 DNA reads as TGTGCCAGTTCGGTATTGTTTAGCTCCTACGAGCAGTACTTC. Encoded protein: CASSVLFSSYEQYF. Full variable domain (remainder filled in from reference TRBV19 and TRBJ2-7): DGGITQSPKYLFRKEGQNVTLSCEQNLNHDAMYWYRQDPGQGLRLIYYSQIVNDFQKGDIAEGYSVSREKKESFPLTVTSAQKNPTAFYLCASSVLFSSYEQYFGPGTRLTVT.

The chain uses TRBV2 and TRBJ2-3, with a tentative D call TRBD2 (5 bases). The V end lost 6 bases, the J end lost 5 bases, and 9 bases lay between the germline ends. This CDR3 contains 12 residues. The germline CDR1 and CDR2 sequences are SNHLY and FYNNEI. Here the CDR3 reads CASSEGVDTQYF. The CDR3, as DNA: TGTGCCAGCAGCGAGGGAGTAGATACGCAGTATTTT.

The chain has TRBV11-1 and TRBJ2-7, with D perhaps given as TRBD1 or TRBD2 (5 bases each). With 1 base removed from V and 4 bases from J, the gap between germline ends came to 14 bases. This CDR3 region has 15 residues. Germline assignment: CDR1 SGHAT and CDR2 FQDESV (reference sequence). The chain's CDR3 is CASSLGGDRGYEQYF. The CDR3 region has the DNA TGTGCCAGCAGCTTAGGAGGGGATCGGGGTTACGAGCAGTACTTC. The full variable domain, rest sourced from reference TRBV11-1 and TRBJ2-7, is EAEVAQSPRYKITEKSQAVAFWCDPISGHATLYWYRQILGQGPELLVQFQDESVVDDSQLPKDRFSAERLKGVDSTLKIQPAELGDSAMYLCASSLGGDRGYEQYFGPGTRLTVT.

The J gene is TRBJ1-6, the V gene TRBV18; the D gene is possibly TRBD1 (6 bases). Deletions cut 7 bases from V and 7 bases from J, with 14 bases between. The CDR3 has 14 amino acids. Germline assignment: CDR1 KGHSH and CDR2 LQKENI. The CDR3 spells CASCDRILNSPLHF. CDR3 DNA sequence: TGTGCCAGCTGCGACAGGATTTTAAATTCACCCCTCCACTTT.

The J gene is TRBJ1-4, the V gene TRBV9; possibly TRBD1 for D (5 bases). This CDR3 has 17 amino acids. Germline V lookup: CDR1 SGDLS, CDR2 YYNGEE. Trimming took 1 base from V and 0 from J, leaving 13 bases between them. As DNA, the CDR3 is TGTGCCAGCAGCGTACTCGATGCCAGGGCAACTAATGAAAAACTGTTTTTT. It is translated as CASSVLDARATNEKLFF. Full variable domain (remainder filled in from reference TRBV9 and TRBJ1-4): DSGVTQTPKHLITATGQRVTLRCSPRSGDLSVYWYQQSLDQGLQFLIQYYNGEERAKGNILERFSAQQFPDLHSELNLSSLELGDSALYFCASSVLDARATNEKLFFGSGTQLSVL.

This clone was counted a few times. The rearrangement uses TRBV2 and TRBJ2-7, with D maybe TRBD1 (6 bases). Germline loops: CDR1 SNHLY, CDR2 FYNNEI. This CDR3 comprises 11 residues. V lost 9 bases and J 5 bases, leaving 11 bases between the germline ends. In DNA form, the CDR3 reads TGTGCCAGTCAACAGGGCCACGAGCAGTACTTC. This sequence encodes CASQQGHEQYF.

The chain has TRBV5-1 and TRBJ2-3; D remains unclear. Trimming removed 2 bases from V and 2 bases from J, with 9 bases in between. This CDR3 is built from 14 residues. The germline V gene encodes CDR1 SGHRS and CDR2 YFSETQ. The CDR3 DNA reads TGCGCCAGCAGCTTTCGGCTAAACACAGATACGCAGTATTTT. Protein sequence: CASSFRLNTDTQYF.